This T cell receptor (beta chain) emerged from a study of Graves' ophthalmopathy and Graves' hyperthyroidism (dated by TCRdb to the late 2010s). Regarding the research as a whole: Peripheral blood was collected before any treatment was given, at the time of initial diagnosis. Once sampling was done, hyperthyroidism patients were given methimazole at a starting dose of 30 mg daily, while ophthalmopathy patients were given high-dose intravenous methylprednisolone. In roughly six hyperthyroidism patients, T-cell repertoires of thyroid tissue and blood were compared. A discovery set of 95 to 100 patients (43 ophthalmopathy, fewer than 60 stable hyperthyroidism) was enrolled to explore V-J signatures distinguishing ophthalmopathy from hyperthyroidism. The study used TCR beta repertoire signatures to distinguish Graves' ophthalmopathy from Graves' hyperthyroidism and to predict progression to ophthalmopathy. In total, under 150 blood samples were TCR-sequenced: approximately 42 ophthalmopathy, 75 hyperthyroidism and about 17 hyperthyroidism-to-ophthalmopathy patients. The independent validation cohort included approximately 19 hyperthyroidism patients plus 17 patients who later progressed from hyperthyroidism to ophthalmopathy. Study-level results and caveats: In validation, the model predicted ophthalmopathy progression with about 71% sensitivity and around 72% specificity; about a dozen predicted patients were CT-confirmed with GO in a median of approximately six months. In cross-validation, the 13-signature model distinguished ophthalmopathy from stable hyperthyroidism with nearly 90% sensitivity and 81.08% specificity, while in the test set the corresponding values were roughly 80% and 75%. Most of the expanded thyroid clonotypes with a frequency above 0.001 were also detected in blood, and it was suggested that the thyroid immune response may be reflected by blood repertoires. No statistical method was used to set the sample size in advance, and the investigators knew which group each participant was assigned to.

This clonotype was found many times. The specificity of this receptor is unknown. It has no much larger one-base neighbor in the sample; base qualities were not kept. For repertoire sequencing, TCR beta CDR3 regions were amplified from RNA transcripts. The first round was an RT-PCR using HTBI primers with the Qiagen OneStep RT-PCR kit, and this first round was followed by a second-round multiplex PCR, then size selection and purification. Libraries were sequenced on an Illumina HiSeq2000 using paired-end 100 bp reads. In the original analysis: SOAPnuke was used for read processing, and reads with adapters, uncalled bases, a mean Phred below 15, or no exact constant-primer or identifier match were discarded. High-quality paired reads were merged with COPE v1.2.5. Clonotypes were defined as unique nucleotide sequences and were aligned to IMGT TRB V, D and J references using MiTCR v1.1. Analysis was restricted to V-J combinations with a frequency above 0.0001, which covered roughly 99% of repertoires. A TCR clonal expansion and chaos score per V-J combination was defined as the ratio of F50 clonal expansion to chaos observed in the TCRdist matrix. Welch's t-statistics and random forest were used to narrow the features down to about a dozen V-J combinations, which were then fed into a naive Bayes classifier. The similarity between thyroid and blood repertoires was quantified using the Morisita-Horn index. The raw public data were reprocessed by TCRdb itself: fastp quality trimming at Q25, MiXCR clonotype calling, in-frame beta chains only. Every distinct CDR3 protein forms one entry, paired with its most common genes and DNA. TCRdb's processing, not the authors', yielded these V and J calls. The sample contains 230,000 or so distinct CDR3 sequences, about 46% of them found a single time. Around half of the sample comes from the top ten.

The germline V gene provides CDR1 SGHTA and CDR2 FQGTGA. The CDR3 covers 15 residues, taking in both the cysteine and the phenylalanine. The read is trimmed to its CDR3 DNA, 45 bases read in frame from base 1. The trim is 4 bases for V and 3 bases for J, with a gap of 10 bases between the germline ends. The ophthalmopathy patients had moderately to severely active disease, with a Clinical Activity Score of 3 or higher, a NOSPECS grade of 4 or higher, and a disease duration of less than 3 months. Patients with other autoimmune diseases, uncontrolled infections, pregnancy or lactation were excluded from the study. Clinical symptoms, serum thyroxine, TRAb, thyroid ultrasound and orbital computed tomography formed the basis of the diagnosis. Ficoll-Paque density gradient centrifugation was used to isolate PBMCs from 10 ml of fresh peripheral blood. Total RNA was extracted with Trizol reagent and quality-checked on an Agilent 2100 Bioanalyzer.

Sequencing was performed on peripheral blood. The chain was built from TRBV7-3 and TRBJ2-6; no D gene can be assigned with confidence. This TCR was sampled from an adult man with Graves' ophthalmopathy. The bases are TGTGCCAGCAGCTCATCCGCTGGTGGGGCCAACGTCCTGACTTTC. Its amino acids are CASSSSAGGANVLTF.